This is a list of T cell receptor beta chains from one sample in a study of beta chain features in type 1 diabetes. Assay: immunoSEQ multiplex PCR; the TCRdb copy retains only in-frame clones and omits some. The sample holds 150,000 to 200,000 clones, about 8.1% seen once. Material: central memory CD4+ T cells from blood. The source is a woman aged 18-30 years with type 1 diabetes. Each CDR3 is given with its conserved first and last residue. D genes are given only for firm matches. Some rows mark clone size as missing; the rest say once, few, many or name a class of expanded clone.

clone_size j_call cdr3_length d_call v_call cdr3_aa cdr3_nt
few TRBJ1-2 13 NA TRBV6-5 CASSSRGYTGYTF TGTGCCAGCAGTTCGCGGGGGTATACTGGCTACACCTTC
few TRBJ2-1 16 NA TRBV4-1 CASSQVGLNSYNEQFF TGCGCCAGCAGCCAAGTGGGACTTAACTCCTACAATGAGCAGTTCTTC
NA TRBJ1-5 15 NA TRBV2 CASSENSRGIQPQHF TGTGCCAGCAGTGAAAATTCTCGGGGTATTCAGCCCCAGCATTTT
few TRBJ2-4 14 NA TRBV10-2 CASSAELAKNIQYF TGCGCCAGCAGTGCTGAACTAGCCAAAAACATTCAGTACTTC
NA TRBJ1-5 18 NA TRBV19 CASLKGTTVDYGNQPQHF TGTGCCAGTCTCAAGGGGACAACGGTTGATTATGGCAATCAGCCCCAGCATTTT
few TRBJ1-1 15 NA TRBV23-1 CASSQNGARNTEAFF TGCGCCAGCAGTCAAAATGGCGCTAGGAACACTGAAGCTTTCTTT
NA TRBJ2-7 15 NA TRBV7-9 CASSLSTSYGYEQYF TGTGCCAGCAGCCTATCGACTAGTTACGGCTACGAGCAGTACTTC
few TRBJ2-7 14 NA TRBV19 CASRDGRGNYEQYF TGTGCCAGTAGAGACGGACGGGGAAACTACGAGCAGTACTTC
NA TRBJ1-5 14 NA TRBV25-1 CASRQTGSNQPQHF TGTGCCAGCAGGCAGACAGGCAGCAATCAGCCCCAGCATTTT
NA TRBJ2-5 14 TRBD2 TRBV30 CAADPAGDVETQYF TGTGCCGCCGACCCAGCGGGAGATGTAGAGACCCAGTACTTC
few TRBJ2-1 14 NA TRBV6-6 CASTNGGVWGEQFF TGTGCCAGCACCAACGGAGGTGTTTGGGGTGAGCAGTTCTTC
NA TRBJ2-1 15 TRBD2 TRBV4-3 CASSQPSGGVNEQFF TGCGCCAGCAGCCAACCTAGCGGGGGGGTCAATGAGCAGTTCTTC
NA TRBJ2-1 15 NA TRBV5-1 CASSLVSSSYNEQFF TGCGCCAGCAGCTTGGTCTCCAGCTCCTACAATGAGCAGTTCTTC
few TRBJ2-3 14 TRBD2 TRBV18 CASSLAGGTDTQYF TGTGCCAGCTCGCTAGCGGGGGGCACAGATACGCAGTATTTT
NA TRBJ2-3 15 TRBD1 TRBV10-3 CAIHETGKSTDTQYF TGTGCCATCCACGAGACAGGGAAGAGCACAGATACGCAGTATTTT
NA TRBJ1-2 15 NA TRBV7-9 CASSLRAGETYGYTF TGTGCCAGCAGCTTAAGAGCAGGGGAGACCTATGGCTACACCTTC
NA TRBJ2-7 16 TRBD1 TRBV7-2 CASSPTWGQVSYEQYF TGTGCCAGCAGCCCCACTTGGGGACAGGTCTCCTACGAGCAGTACTTC